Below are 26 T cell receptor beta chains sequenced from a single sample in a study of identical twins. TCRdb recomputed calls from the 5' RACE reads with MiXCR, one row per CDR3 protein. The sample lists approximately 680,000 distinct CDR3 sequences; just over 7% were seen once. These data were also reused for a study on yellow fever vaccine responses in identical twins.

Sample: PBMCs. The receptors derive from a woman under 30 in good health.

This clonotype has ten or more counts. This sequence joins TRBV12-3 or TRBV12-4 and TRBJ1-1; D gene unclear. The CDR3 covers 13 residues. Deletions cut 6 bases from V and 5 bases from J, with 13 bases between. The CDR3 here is CASRSAPGTEAFF. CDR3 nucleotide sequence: TGTGCCAGCAGGTCGGCCCCGGGAACTGAAGCTTTCTTT.

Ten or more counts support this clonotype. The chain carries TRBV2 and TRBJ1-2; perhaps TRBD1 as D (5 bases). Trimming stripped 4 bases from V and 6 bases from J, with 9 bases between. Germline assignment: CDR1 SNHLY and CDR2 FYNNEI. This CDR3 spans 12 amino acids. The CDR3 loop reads CASSVGTDGYTF. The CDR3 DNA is TGTGCCAGCAGTGTCGGGACGGATGGCTACACCTTC.

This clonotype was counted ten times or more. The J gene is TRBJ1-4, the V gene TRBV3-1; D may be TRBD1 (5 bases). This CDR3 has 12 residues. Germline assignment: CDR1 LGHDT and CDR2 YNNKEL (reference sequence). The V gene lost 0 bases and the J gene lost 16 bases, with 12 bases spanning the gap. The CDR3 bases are TGTGCCAGCAGCCAAGAGGACGGACACGCGTTTTTT. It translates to CASSQEDGHAFF.

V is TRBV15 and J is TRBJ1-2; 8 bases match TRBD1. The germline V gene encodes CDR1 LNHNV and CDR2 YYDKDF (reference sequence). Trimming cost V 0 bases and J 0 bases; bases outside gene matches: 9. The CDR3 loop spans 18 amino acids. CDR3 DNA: TGTGCCACCAGCAGAGATGTGTCAGGGGGCAGAGCTAACTATGGCTACACCTTC. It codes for CATSRDVSGGRANYGYTF. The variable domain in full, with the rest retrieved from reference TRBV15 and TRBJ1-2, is DAMVIQNPRYQVTQFGKPVTLSCSQTLNHNVMYWYQQKSSQAPKLLFHYYDKDFNNEADTPDNFQSRRPNTSFCFLDIRSPGLGDTAMYLCATSRDVSGGRANYGYTFGSGTRLTVV.

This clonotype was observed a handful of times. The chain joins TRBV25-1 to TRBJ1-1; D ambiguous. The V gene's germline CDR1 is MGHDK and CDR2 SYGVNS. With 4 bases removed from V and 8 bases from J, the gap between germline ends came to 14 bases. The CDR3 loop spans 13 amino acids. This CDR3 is CASSVRTSLEAFF. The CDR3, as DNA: TGTGCCAGCAGTGTGAGGACGTCATTAGAAGCTTTCTTT.

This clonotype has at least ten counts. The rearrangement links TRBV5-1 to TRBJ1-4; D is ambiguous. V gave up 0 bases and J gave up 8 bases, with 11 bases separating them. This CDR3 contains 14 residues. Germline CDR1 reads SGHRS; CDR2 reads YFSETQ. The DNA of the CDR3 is TGCGCCAGCAGCTTGGATGGCTCCGGGGAAAAACTGTTTTTT. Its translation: CASSLDGSGEKLFF.

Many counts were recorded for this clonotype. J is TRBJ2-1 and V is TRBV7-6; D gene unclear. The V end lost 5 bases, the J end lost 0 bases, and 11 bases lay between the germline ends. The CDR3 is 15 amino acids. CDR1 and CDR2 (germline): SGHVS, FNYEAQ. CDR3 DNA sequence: TGTGCCAGCAGCATCGGCCCGAGCTCCTACAATGAGCAGTTCTTC. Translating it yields CASSIGPSSYNEQFF.

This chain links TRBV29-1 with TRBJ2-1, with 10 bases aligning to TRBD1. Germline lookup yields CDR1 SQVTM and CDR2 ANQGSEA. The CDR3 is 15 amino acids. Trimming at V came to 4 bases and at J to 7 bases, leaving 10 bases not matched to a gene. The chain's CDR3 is CSVGYTGTGVNEQFF. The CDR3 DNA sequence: TGCAGCGTTGGCTATACCGGGACAGGGGTGAATGAGCAGTTCTTC.

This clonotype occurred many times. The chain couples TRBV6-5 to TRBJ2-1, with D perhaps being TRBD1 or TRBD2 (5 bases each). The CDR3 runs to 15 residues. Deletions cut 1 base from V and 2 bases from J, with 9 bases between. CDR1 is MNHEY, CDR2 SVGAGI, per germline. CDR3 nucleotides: TGTGCCAGCAGTTACTACGGGGACCCCTACAATGAGCAGTTCTTC. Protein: CASSYYGDPYNEQFF.

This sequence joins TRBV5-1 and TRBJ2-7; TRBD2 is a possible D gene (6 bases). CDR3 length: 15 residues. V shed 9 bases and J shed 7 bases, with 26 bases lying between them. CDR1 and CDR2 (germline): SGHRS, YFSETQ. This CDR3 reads CATAIAPGLTGEQYF. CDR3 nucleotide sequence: TGCGCCACCGCGATAGCCCCGGGACTGACGGGAGAGCAGTACTTC.

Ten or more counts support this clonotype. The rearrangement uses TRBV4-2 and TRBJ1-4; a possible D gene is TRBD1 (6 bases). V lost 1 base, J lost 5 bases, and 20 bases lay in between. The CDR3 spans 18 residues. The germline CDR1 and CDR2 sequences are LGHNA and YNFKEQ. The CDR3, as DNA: TGTGCCAGCAGCCAAGGCATGGGCCGGGCAGGGGAGAATGAAAAACTGTTTTTT. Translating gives CASSQGMGRAGENEKLFF.

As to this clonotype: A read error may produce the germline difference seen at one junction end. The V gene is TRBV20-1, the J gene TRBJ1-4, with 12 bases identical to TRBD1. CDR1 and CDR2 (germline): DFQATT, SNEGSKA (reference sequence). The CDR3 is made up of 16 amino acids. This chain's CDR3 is CCARRGTGGEDEKLFF. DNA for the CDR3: TGCTGTGCTAGGCGAGGGACAGGGGGCGAAGATGAAAAACTGTTTTTT.

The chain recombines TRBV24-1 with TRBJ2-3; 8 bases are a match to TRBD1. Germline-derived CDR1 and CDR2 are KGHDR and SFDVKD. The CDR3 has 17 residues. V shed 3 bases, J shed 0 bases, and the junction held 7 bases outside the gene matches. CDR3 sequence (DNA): TGTGCCACCAGTGATCAAGACAGGGGACGGAGCACAGATACGCAGTATTTT. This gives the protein CATSDQDRGRSTDTQYF.

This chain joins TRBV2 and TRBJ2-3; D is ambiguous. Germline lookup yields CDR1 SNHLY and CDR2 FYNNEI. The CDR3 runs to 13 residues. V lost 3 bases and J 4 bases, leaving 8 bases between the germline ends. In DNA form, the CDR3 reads TGTGCCAGCAGTGAGTGGCCACCAGATACGCAGTATTTT. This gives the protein CASSEWPPDTQYF.

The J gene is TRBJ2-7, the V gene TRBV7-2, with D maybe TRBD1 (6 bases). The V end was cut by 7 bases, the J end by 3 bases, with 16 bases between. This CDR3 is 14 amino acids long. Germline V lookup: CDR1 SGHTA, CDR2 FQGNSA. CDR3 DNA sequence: TGTGCCAGCACCCTACCAACAGGGATCTACGAGCAGTACTTC. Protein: CASTLPTGIYEQYF.

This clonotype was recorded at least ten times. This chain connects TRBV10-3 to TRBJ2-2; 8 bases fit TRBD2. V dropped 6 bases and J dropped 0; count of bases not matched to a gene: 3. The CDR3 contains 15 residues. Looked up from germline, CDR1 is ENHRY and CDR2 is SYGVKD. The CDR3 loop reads CAIRTSGANTGELFF. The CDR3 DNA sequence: TGTGCCATCAGAACTAGCGGCGCGAACACCGGGGAGCTGTTTTTT.

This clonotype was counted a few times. CDR3 nucleotide sequence: TGTGCCAGCAAGACAGCCTTGAACACTGAAGCTTTCTTT. Translating gives CASKTALNTEAFF. V and J are TRBV12-3 or TRBV12-4 and TRBJ1-1; D is perhaps TRBD1 (5 bases). V dropped 7 bases and J dropped 0 bases, with 9 bases sitting between them. The CDR3 has 13 amino acids.

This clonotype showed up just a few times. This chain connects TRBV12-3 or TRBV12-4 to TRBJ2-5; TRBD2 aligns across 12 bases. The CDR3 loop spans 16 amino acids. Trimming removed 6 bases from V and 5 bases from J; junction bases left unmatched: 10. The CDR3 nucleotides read TGTGCCAGCAGGTCAGGACTAGCGGGATTGGGGGAGACCCAGTACTTC. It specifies CASRSGLAGLGETQYF.

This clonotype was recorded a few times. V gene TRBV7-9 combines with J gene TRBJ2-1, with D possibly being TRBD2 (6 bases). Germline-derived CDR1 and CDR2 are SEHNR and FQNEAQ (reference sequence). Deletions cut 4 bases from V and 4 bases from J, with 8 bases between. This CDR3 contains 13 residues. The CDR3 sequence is CASSYGTYNEQFF. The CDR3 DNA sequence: TGTGCCAGCAGCTACGGGACTTACAATGAGCAGTTCTTC.

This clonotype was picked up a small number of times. This CDR3 reads CASSNPGAGSPLHF. The CDR3 nucleotides are TGTGCCAGCAGCAACCCCGGGGCTGGGTCACCCCTCCACTTT. This sequence joins TRBV7-9 and TRBJ1-6; tentative D call: TRBD1 (5 bases). V lost 5 bases and J 10 bases, leaving 15 bases between the germline ends. This CDR3 spans 14 amino acids. In germline, CDR1 is SEHNR, CDR2 FQNEAQ (reference sequence).

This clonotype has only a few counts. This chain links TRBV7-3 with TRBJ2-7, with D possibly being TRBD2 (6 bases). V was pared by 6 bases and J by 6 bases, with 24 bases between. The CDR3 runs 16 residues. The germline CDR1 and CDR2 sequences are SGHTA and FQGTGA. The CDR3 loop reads CASSKTLGTPFFEQYF. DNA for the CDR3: TGTGCCAGCAGTAAAACCCTGGGGACTCCGTTTTTCGAGCAGTACTTC. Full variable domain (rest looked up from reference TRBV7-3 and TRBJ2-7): GAGVSQTPSNKVTEKGKYVELRCDPISGHTALYWYRQSLGQGPEFLIYFQGTGAADDSGLPNDRFFAVRPEGSVSTLKIQRTERGDSAVYLCASSKTLGTPFFEQYFGPGTRLTVT.

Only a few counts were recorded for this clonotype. The CDR3, as DNA: TGTGCCAGCAGCTTTTCCCCCGATGGGGACACTGAAGCTTTCTTT. Its translation is CASSFSPDGDTEAFF. V and J are TRBV13 and TRBJ1-1; no clear D. This CDR3 has 15 residues. CDR1 PRHDT and CDR2 FYEKMQ come from the germline V gene (reference sequence). Deletions cut 3 bases from V and 3 bases from J, with 14 bases between. The full variable domain, with the rest looked up from reference TRBV13 and TRBJ1-1, is AAGVIQSPRHLIKEKRETATLKCYPIPRHDTVYWYQQGPGQDPQFLISFYEKMQSDKGSIPDRFSAQQFSDYHSELNMSSLELGDSALYFCASSFSPDGDTEAFFGQGTRLTVV.

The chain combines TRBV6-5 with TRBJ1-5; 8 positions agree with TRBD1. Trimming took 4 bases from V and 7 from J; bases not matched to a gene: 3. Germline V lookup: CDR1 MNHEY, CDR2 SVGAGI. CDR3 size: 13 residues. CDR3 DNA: TGTGCCAGCAGTTCGGACAGGGCCCAGCCCCAGCATTTT. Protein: CASSSDRAQPQHF.

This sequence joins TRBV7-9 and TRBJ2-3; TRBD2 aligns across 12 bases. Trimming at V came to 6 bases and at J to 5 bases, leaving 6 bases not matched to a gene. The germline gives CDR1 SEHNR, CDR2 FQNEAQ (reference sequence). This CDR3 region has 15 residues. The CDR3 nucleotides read TGTGCCAGCAGTTCTAGCGGGGGGGCAAGAGATACGCAGTATTTT. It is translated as CASSSSGGARDTQYF. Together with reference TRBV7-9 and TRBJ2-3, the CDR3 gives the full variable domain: DTGVSQNPRHKITKRGQNVTFRCDPISEHNRLYWYRQTLGQGPEFLTYFQNEAQLEKSRLLSDRFSAERPKGSFSTLEIQRTEQGDSAMYLCASSSSGGARDTQYFGPGTRLTVL.

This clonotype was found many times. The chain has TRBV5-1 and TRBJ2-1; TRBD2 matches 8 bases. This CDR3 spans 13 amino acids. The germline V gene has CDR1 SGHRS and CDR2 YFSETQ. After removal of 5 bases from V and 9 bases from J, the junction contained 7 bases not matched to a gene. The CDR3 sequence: CASSPTSAVEQFF. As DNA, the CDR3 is TGCGCCAGCAGTCCGACTAGCGCGGTTGAGCAGTTCTTC.

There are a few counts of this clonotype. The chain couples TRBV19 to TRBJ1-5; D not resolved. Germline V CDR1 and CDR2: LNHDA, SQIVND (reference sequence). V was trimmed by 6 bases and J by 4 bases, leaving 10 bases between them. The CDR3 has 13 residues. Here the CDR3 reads CASRDVFNQPQHF. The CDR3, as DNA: TGTGCCAGTAGGGACGTCTTTAATCAGCCCCAGCATTTT.